Following are 28 T cell receptor beta chains from one sample sequenced in a study of control samples from healthy donors and cancer patients. Libraries were prepared by immunoSEQ multiplex PCR; TCRdb keeps only in-frame clonotypes and omits some of them. The sample yields roughly 80,000 clones, roughly 91% seen once. Sequenced sample: blood. These TCRs come from a man aged 45-65 years in good health.

The rearrangement uses TRBV11-2 and TRBJ2-6; 8 bases fit TRBD1. CDR3 length: 17 amino acids. V gave up 5 bases and J gave up 0 bases; unmatched junction bases: 6. The germline V gene has CDR1 SGHAT and CDR2 FQNNGV. CDR3 in amino acids: CASSDRTGSSGANVLTF. The CDR3 DNA reads as TGTGCCAGCAGCGACCGGACAGGGAGCTCTGGGGCCAACGTCCTGACTTTC.

This sequence joins TRBV9 and TRBJ1-1, with unresolved D. The germline V gene has CDR1 SGDLS and CDR2 YYNGEE. CDR3 length: 13 residues. Trimming removed 0 bases at V and 5 bases at J, with 8 bases between. As DNA, the CDR3 is TGTGCCAGCAGCGTAGAGGACGGTACTGAAGCTTTCTTT. Encoded protein: CASSVEDGTEAFF. Complete variable domain (other parts from reference TRBV9 and TRBJ1-1): DSGVTQTPKHLITATGQRVTLRCSPRSGDLSVYWYQQSLDQGLQFLIQYYNGEERAKGNILERFSAQQFPDLHSELNLSSLELGDSALYFCASSVEDGTEAFFGQGTRLTVV.

The J gene is TRBJ1-1, the V gene TRBV12-3 or TRBV12-4; D remains ambiguous. The CDR3 has 13 amino acids. V was shortened by 5 bases and J by 3 bases, with 10 bases between the two germline ends. The CDR3: CASSLIQYTEAFF. The CDR3 nucleotides read TGTGCCAGCAGTCTCATACAGTACACTGAAGCTTTCTTT.

The chain employs TRBV7-9 and TRBJ1-6, with D tentatively TRBD1 (5 bases). This CDR3 has 14 residues. V dropped 6 bases and J dropped 9 bases, with 15 bases sitting between them. CDR1 and CDR2 (germline): SEHNR, FQNEAQ (reference sequence). As DNA, the CDR3 is TGTGCCAGCAGAGATGACCAGGGAGGTTCACCCCTCCACTTT. This encodes CASRDDQGGSPLHF.

The rearrangement links TRBV5-1 to TRBJ2-7; a weak D match, TRBD2 (6 bases). V lost 4 bases and J 5 bases, leaving 16 bases between the germline ends. Germline V lookup: CDR1 SGHRS, CDR2 YFSETQ. The CDR3 length is 14 residues. For the CDR3, the DNA is TGCGCCAGCAGCCCGTCCGGGAGAAGCAACGAGCAGTACTTC. This encodes CASSPSGRSNEQYF.

The rearrangement joins TRBV3-1 (or the pseudogene TRBV3-2) to TRBJ1-2; D perhaps matches TRBD1 (6 bases). Germline values: CDR1 LGHDT, CDR2 YNNKEL (reference sequence). V was cut by 0 bases and J by 4 bases, with 12 bases left in between. The CDR3 runs to 15 residues. CDR3 bases: TGTGCCAGCAGCCAAGATCTGGGCAGGGGCTATGGCTACACCTTC. This translates into CASSQDLGRGYGYTF.

The CDR3 loop reads CATSRGASNTGELFF. DNA for the CDR3: TGTGCCACCAGCAGAGGGGCTTCGAACACCGGGGAGCTGTTTTTT. The rearrangement links TRBV15 to TRBJ2-2; the D is unclear. This CDR3 region has 15 residues. Trimming stripped 1 base from V and 0 bases from J, with 6 bases between. CDR1 and CDR2 (germline): LNHNV, YYDKDF (reference sequence).

This chain links TRBV5-5 with TRBJ1-1; tentative D call: TRBD1 (6 bases). The CDR3 has 12 residues. V was trimmed by 3 bases and J by 5 bases, leaving 8 bases between them. Germline CDR1 is SGHKS and CDR2 is YYEKEE (reference sequence). The CDR3 protein is CASSSQGTEAFF. DNA of the CDR3: TGTGCCAGCAGCTCGCAGGGGACTGAAGCTTTCTTT. Combining the CDR3 with reference TRBV5-5 and TRBJ1-1 gives the whole variable domain DAGVTQSPTHLIKTRGQQVTLRCSPISGHKSVSWYQQVLGQGPQFIFQYYEKEERGRGNFPDRFSARQFPNYSSELNVNALLLGDSALYLCASSSQGTEAFFGQGTRLTVV.

The chain carries TRBV7-9 and TRBJ1-2; TRBD1 agrees at 10 bases. V gave up 4 bases and J gave up 5 bases; unmatched junction bases: 10. Germline V lookup: CDR1 SEHNR, CDR2 FQNEAQ (reference sequence). CDR3 length: 16 amino acids. CDR3 loop: CASSSTDRGKEYGYTF. CDR3 DNA: TGTGCCAGCAGCTCTACGGACAGGGGGAAGGAATATGGCTACACCTTC.

The chain employs TRBV30 and TRBJ1-2; TRBD1 matches 9 bases. Germline-derived CDR1 and CDR2 are GTSNPN and SVGIG (reference sequence). This CDR3 spans 16 amino acids. J gave up 6 bases and V 2 bases, and 13 bases lay outside the gene matches. The CDR3 DNA is TGTGCCTGGAGTACGATCTTTTCCGGGACAGGGAATGGCTACACCTTC. Protein product: CAWSTIFSGTGNGYTF.

The rearrangement joins TRBV5-1 to TRBJ2-3; D is perhaps TRBD1 (5 bases). Deletions cut 5 bases from V and 1 base from J, with 17 bases between. The germline V gene has CDR1 SGHRS and CDR2 YFSETQ. The CDR3 totals 16 residues. CDR3 amino acids: CASRLTLTDRTDTQYF. CDR3 nucleotides: TGCGCCAGCAGACTCACCTTGACAGACCGCACAGATACGCAGTATTTT.

The chain has TRBV7-9 and TRBJ1-1, with 10 bases that match TRBD1. This CDR3 is 17 amino acids long. With 3 bases clipped from V and 0 bases from J, the junction kept 7 bases outside the gene matches. Germline loops: CDR1 SEHNR, CDR2 FQNEAQ (reference sequence). The CDR3 nucleotides read TGTGCCAGCAGCTTTGGGGGACAGGGGACCTTGAACACTGAAGCTTTCTTT. Amino acid sequence: CASSFGGQGTLNTEAFF. The full variable domain, completed using reference TRBV7-9 and TRBJ1-1, is DTGVSQNPRHKITKRGQNVTFRCDPISEHNRLYWYRQTLGQGPEFLTYFQNEAQLEKSRLLSDRFSAERPKGSFSTLEIQRTEQGDSAMYLCASSFGGQGTLNTEAFFGQGTRLTVV.

This rearrangement joins TRBV27 to TRBJ2-2; a possible D gene is TRBD1 (6 bases). Trimming cost V 7 bases and J 2 bases, with 14 bases left between them. Germline-derived CDR1 and CDR2 are MNHEY and SMNVEV (reference sequence). The CDR3 totals 15 residues. Here the CDR3 reads CASKVGTINTGELFF. In DNA form, the CDR3 reads TGTGCCAGCAAAGTGGGGACAATTAACACCGGGGAGCTGTTTTTT.

As regards this clone: Additional DNA sequences in this sample encode the identical CDR3. The chain uses TRBV19 and TRBJ1-1; D not certain. V dropped 1 base and J dropped 8 bases, with 11 bases sitting between them. CDR3 length: 13 amino acids. Germline CDR1 is LNHDA and CDR2 is SQIVND (reference sequence). Here the CDR3 reads CASSIVGSLEAFF. DNA for the CDR3: TGTGCCAGTAGTATAGTGGGGTCCCTCGAAGCTTTCTTT. Full variable domain (missing parts from reference TRBV19 and TRBJ1-1): DGGITQSPKYLFRKEGQNVTLSCEQNLNHDAMYWYRQDPGQGLRLIYYSQIVNDFQKGDIAEGYSVSREKKESFPLTVTSAQKNPTAFYLCASSIVGSLEAFFGQGTRLTVV.

The V call is TRBV9, the J call TRBJ2-5, with unresolved D. CDR1 is SGDLS and CDR2 is YYNGEE in the germline V gene. The ends were cut back, 0 bases at V and 7 bases at J, with 13 bases in the middle. The CDR3 has 14 amino acids. This chain's CDR3 is CASSVDIVGGTQYF. As DNA, the CDR3 is TGTGCCAGCAGCGTAGATATTGTTGGTGGGACCCAGTACTTC.

The chain uses TRBV15 and TRBJ2-7; 9 bases align to TRBD1. Germline loops: CDR1 LNHNV, CDR2 YYDKDF (reference sequence). Trimming at V came to 2 bases and at J to 6 bases, leaving 8 bases not matched to a gene. The CDR3 runs 15 residues. The CDR3 DNA reads TGTGCCACCAGCAGACCTACGGGACAGGGAGGCGAGCAGTACTTC. It translates to CATSRPTGQGGEQYF.

This chain joins TRBV6-5 and TRBJ1-1; tentatively, D is TRBD1 (5 bases). V shed 2 bases and J shed 5 bases, with 9 bases lying between them. This CDR3 has 13 residues. The germline CDR1 and CDR2 sequences are MNHEY and SVGAGI. The DNA for the CDR3 is TGTGCCAGCAGTTACGGGGCAGCTACTGAAGCTTTCTTT. Its translation is CASSYGAATEAFF.

V gene TRBV5-4 combines with J gene TRBJ1-5, with D possibly matching TRBD1 (5 bases). CDR1 is SGHNT and CDR2 is YYREEE in the germline V gene (reference sequence). The V end was cut by 3 bases, the J end by 8 bases, with 12 bases between. The CDR3 is made up of 13 amino acids. The CDR3 coding sequence is TGTGCCAGCAGCTGGGGGGGGAATGAGCCCCAGCATTTT. Its translation: CASSWGGNEPQHF. The complete variable domain, with remaining parts taken from reference TRBV5-4 and TRBJ1-5, reads ETGVTQSPTHLIKTRGQQVTLRCSSQSGHNTVSWYQQALGQGPQFIFQYYREEENGRGNFPPRFSGLQFPNYSSELNVNALELDDSALYLCASSWGGNEPQHFGDGTRLSIL.

This chain links TRBV5-1 with TRBJ1-1, with D perhaps TRBD1 (5 bases). The CDR3 runs 15 residues. The germline V gene has CDR1 SGHRS and CDR2 YFSETQ. V gave up 0 bases and J gave up 6 bases, with 15 bases separating them. The CDR3 coding sequence is TGCGCCAGCAGCTTGGCTCAGGTCCCGGGGGCTGAAGCTTTCTTT. The encoded protein is CASSLAQVPGAEAFF. Together with reference TRBV5-1 and TRBJ1-1, the CDR3 gives the full variable domain: KAGVTQTPRYLIKTRGQQVTLSCSPISGHRSVSWYQQTPGQGLQFLFEYFSETQRNKGNFPGRFSGRQFSNSRSEMNVSTLELGDSALYLCASSLAQVPGAEAFFGQGTRLTVV.

This chain joins TRBV20-1 and TRBJ2-1; no clear D gene. The CDR3 has 11 amino acids. Between the trimmed V and J ends, which lost 2 bases and 5 bases, there was a span of 4 bases. Germline V gene sequence: CDR1 DFQATT, CDR2 SNEGSKA (reference sequence). The CDR3 DNA sequence: TGCAGTGCTAGAACCAACAATGAGCAGTTCTTC. Translation: CSARTNNEQFF.

The chain has TRBV24-1 and TRBJ2-2; unclear D gene. From germline, CDR1 is KGHDR and CDR2 SFDVKD. This CDR3 is built from 14 residues. Trimming left V 3 bases short and J 5 bases short, with 9 bases between. The CDR3 protein is CATSDHRDTGELFF. Here the CDR3 DNA reads TGTGCCACCAGTGATCACCGAGATACCGGGGAGCTGTTTTTT.

The J gene is TRBJ2-7, the V gene TRBV30; the match to TRBD1 covers 7 bases. Unmatched junction bases numbered 7, after V lost 5 bases and J lost 3 bases. The germline gives CDR1 GTSNPN, CDR2 SVGIG (reference sequence). This CDR3 has 13 residues. CDR3 coding DNA: TGTGCCTGGGCCCGACAGGGCGTCTACGAGCAGTACTTC. As protein: CAWARQGVYEQYF.

The chain employs TRBV4-2 and TRBJ2-3; 9 nucleotides match TRBD2. The germline CDR1 and CDR2 sequences are LGHNA and YNFKEQ. This CDR3 has 16 residues. Trimming took 0 bases from V and 3 from J; bases not matched to a gene: 4. The CDR3 loop reads CASSQDSSGATDTQYF. The DNA of the CDR3 is TGTGCCAGCAGCCAAGATTCTAGCGGGGCGACAGATACGCAGTATTTT.

This clone has just one count. This chain uses TRBV7-2 with TRBJ1-5; 9 bases fit TRBD1. The J segment lost 7 bases and the V segment lost 6 bases, leaving 7 bases of the junction unmatched. CDR1 and CDR2 from the germline V gene are SGHTA and FQGNSA. This CDR3 region has 14 residues. The CDR3 DNA reads TGTGCCAGCAGACCGGGACAGGGTGGCCAGCCCCAGCATTTT. Its protein is CASRPGQGGQPQHF.

The CDR3 bases are TGTGCCAGCAGCCTTAGCTGGCCGCGGAACACTGAAGCTTTCTTT. This encodes CASSLSWPRNTEAFF. The gene calls are TRBV27 and TRBJ1-1; D is uncertain. The CDR3 length is 15 residues. Germline lookup yields CDR1 MNHEY and CDR2 SMNVEV (reference sequence). V gave up 6 bases and J gave up 1 base, with 15 bases separating them.

J is TRBJ2-3 and V is TRBV7-2; 7 bases align to TRBD2. CDR3 size: 19 residues. Germline V gene sequence: CDR1 SGHTA, CDR2 FQGNSA. The V segment lost 5 bases and the J segment 4 bases; nucleotides outside the gene matches: 21. For the CDR3, the DNA is TGTGCCAGCAGCCTACATAGCCCCAGGGAGGGGTGGAGGGCAGATACGCAGTATTTT. It codes for CASSLHSPREGWRADTQYF.

The genes are TRBV5-1 and TRBJ2-3; D might be TRBD2 (6 bases). V gave up 1 base and J gave up 2 bases, with 11 bases separating them. The CDR3 extends over 15 amino acids. CDR1 and CDR2 (germline): SGHRS, YFSETQ. CDR3 coding DNA: TGCGCCAGCAGCTTGATGGGCGGGAACACAGATACGCAGTATTTT. It encodes CASSLMGGNTDTQYF.

Details on this clone: Other nucleotide sequences in the sample specify the same CDR3. The chain joins TRBV5-4 to TRBJ2-3; D ambiguous. The V gene's germline CDR1 is SGHNT and CDR2 YYREEE (reference sequence). The CDR3 extends over 12 amino acids. Trimming took off 3 bases at V and 2 bases at J, with 4 bases between the two ends. The chain's CDR3 is CASSSNTDTQYF. CDR3 bases: TGTGCCAGCAGCTCAAACACAGATACGCAGTATTTT.